These T cell receptor beta chains were read from a single sample in a study of blood T cell repertoires in COVID-19. Sequencing was performed with immunoSEQ multiplex PCR; in TCRdb, only in-frame clones are kept and a portion is missing. The sample shows about 270,000 clones, 86% of them seen only once. Sequenced material: peripheral blood. Source of these receptors: a woman older than 75 with COVID-19, enrolled during active disease. Both conserved end residues are part of each CDR3. A D gene is named only where the DNA matches it firmly. Some rows have no size entry. The others give once, few or many, or a class for an expanded clone.

clone size	V gene	J gene	D gene	CDR3 protein	CDR3 DNA
.	TRBV7-6	TRBJ1-6	.	CASSLGTDYNSPLHF	TGTGCCAGCAGCTTAGGGACAGATTATAATTCACCCCTCCACTTT
.	TRBV5-3	TRBJ1-2	.	CALGRGAANYGYTF	TGTGCCCTTGGACGGGGGGCAGCTAACTATGGCTACACCTTC
.	TRBV11-2	TRBJ1-2	.	CASSFAGAVGGYTF	TGTGCCAGCAGCTTCGCGGGGGCAGTGGGGGGCTACACCTTC
.	TRBV6-5	TRBJ1-6	TRBD1	CASSRDRGSAPLHF	TGTGCCAGCAGTAGGGACAGGGGTTCAGCGCCCCTCCACTTT
.	TRBV9	TRBJ1-2	.	CASSVGSVYGYTF	TGTGCCAGCAGCGTAGGCAGCGTCTATGGCTACACCTTC
.	TRBV7-9	TRBJ1-2	.	CASSLVEGPNYGYTF	TGTGCCAGCAGCTTAGTAGAGGGTCCTAACTATGGCTACACCTTC
.	TRBV12-3/TRBV12-4	TRBJ2-3	TRBD1	CASSDPGQSRYF	TGTGCCAGCAGTGATCCGGGACAGTCAAGGTATTTT
.	TRBV6-5	TRBJ1-6	TRBD1	CASSTSNRGNSPLHF	TGTGCCAGCAGTACCTCGAACAGGGGAAATTCACCCCTCCACTTT
.	TRBV3-1/TRBV3-2	TRBJ2-5	TRBD2	CASSQVLAGGILQETQYF	TGTGCCAGCAGCCAAGTGCTAGCGGGGGGCATCCTGCAAGAGACCCAGTACTTC
.	TRBV28	TRBJ2-1	TRBD2	CASSFIFRASGGLSYNEQFF	TGTGCCAGCAGTTTTATATTCCGGGCTAGCGGGGGACTCTCCTACAATGAGCAGTTCTTC
.	TRBV7-3	TRBJ2-3	TRBD1	CASSQTGGSENTQYF	TGTGCCAGCAGCCAGACAGGGGGTTCCGAGAATACGCAGTATTTT
.	TRBV12-1	TRBJ2-2	.	CASSFAPGHGAGELFF	TGTGCCAGCAGCTTTGCGCCGGGACATGGGGCCGGGGAGCTGTTTTTT
few	TRBV19	TRBJ1-2	.	CASSLGTPNYGYTF	TGTGCCAGTAGTCTTGGGACACCTAACTATGGCTACACCTTC
.	TRBV28	TRBJ1-5	TRBD1	CASNPEGAVQPQHF	TGTGCCAGCAACCCCGAGGGGGCCGTTCAGCCCCAGCATTTT
.	TRBV7-2	TRBJ1-5	.	CASSSRGNQPQHF	TGTGCCAGCAGCTCTAGGGGGAATCAGCCCCAGCATTTT
.	TRBV18	TRBJ1-4	TRBD1	CASSQGQREKLFF	TGTGCCAGCTCCCAGGGACAGCGGGAAAAACTGTTTTTT
.	TRBV5-4	TRBJ1-5	.	CAVGGDGNQPQHF	TGTGCCGTAGGGGGTGACGGCAATCAGCCCCAGCATTTT
.	TRBV27	TRBJ2-7	.	CASSEKREWDTYEQYF	TGTGCCAGCAGTGAAAAAAGGGAGTGGGACACCTACGAGCAGTACTTC
.	TRBV5-1	TRBJ2-3	TRBD1	CASSPQGVSFGDTQYF	TGCGCCAGCAGCCCACAGGGGGTTTCTTTTGGAGATACGCAGTATTTT
.	TRBV11-2	TRBJ1-1	.	CASSLGQPPTEAFF	TGTGCCAGCAGCTTAGGACAGCCTCCCACTGAAGCTTTCTTT
once	TRBV27	TRBJ2-2	TRBD2	CASSRGREGNTGELFF	TGTGCCAGCAGTAGGGGCAGGGAGGGAAACACCGGGGAGCTGTTTTTT
once	TRBV4-1	TRBJ1-2	.	CASSQVQGINYGYTF	TGCGCCAGCAGCCAAGTGCAGGGGATCAACTATGGCTACACCTTC
many	TRBV2	TRBJ1-1	TRBD1	CASSHQINDRAYTEAFF	TGTGCCAGCAGTCACCAAATAAACGACAGGGCTTACACTGAAGCTTTCTTT
.	TRBV7-3	TRBJ1-5	TRBD1	CASSPRGEVAHAYSNQPQHF	TGTGCCAGCAGCCCCAGGGGGGAGGTGGCCCATGCTTATAGCAATCAGCCCCAGCATTTT
.	TRBV5-4	TRBJ1-1	.	CASSLAGSANTEAFF	TGTGCCAGCAGCTTGGCGGGTAGCGCGAACACTGAAGCTTTCTTT
.	TRBV28	TRBJ1-4	TRBD1	CASSSPTGTVKLFF	TGTGCCAGCAGTTCTCCTACCGGGACAGTAAAACTGTTTTTT
.	TRBV9	TRBJ2-3	TRBD2	CASSPMGLGSDTQYF	TGTGCCAGCAGCCCAATGGGACTAGGTTCGGATACGCAGTATTTT
.	TRBV4-1	TRBJ2-6	.	CASSQEIGGGVASGANVLTF	TGCGCCAGCAGCCAAGAAATAGGAGGCGGGGTTGCCTCTGGGGCCAACGTCCTGACTTTC
.	TRBV3-1/TRBV3-2	TRBJ1-2	.	CASSRVGGNYGYTF	TGTGCCAGCAGTAGGGTCGGAGGGAACTATGGCTACACCTTC
.	TRBV2	TRBJ2-2	.	CASSSRQTTGELFF	TGTGCCAGCAGTTCCCGACAGACCACCGGGGAGCTGTTTTTT
.	TRBV4-1	TRBJ1-3	.	CASSQTVDFGNTIYF	TGCGCCAGCAGCCAGACGGTAGACTTTGGAAACACCATATATTTT